This T cell receptor (beta chain) came from a study of cytomegalovirus exposure and HLA in healthy donors. Study-level information: Among about 179 million T cells, an earlier analysis found about 100 million unique TCR beta sequences. General study points: Reported performance of the classifier showed diagnosis of cytomegalovirus status with high specificity and sensitivity. According to the study, 160 or so TCR beta chains were cytomegalovirus-associated.

PCR primers comprised 60 Vbeta and 13 Jbeta primers. Clones were read by immunoSEQ multiplex PCR, and TCRdb kept only the in-frame ones, dropping some. The sample lists roughly 120,000 clones, 78% occurring once. At the time of sampling, donors were nominally healthy, though unrecorded immune exposures were likely. As for this clone: What it binds is unknown.

Sequencing was done on a sample of PBMCs. The clonotype originates from a man aged 35 to 55 in good health and CMV-seronegative.

Here the CDR3 DNA reads TGTGCCAGCAGCGAAACGACAGTAACACCCCAGCATTTT. Translating it yields CASSETTVTPQHF. The chain carries TRBV7-2 and TRBJ1-5, with D maybe TRBD1 (5 bases). Germline CDR1 reads SGHTA; CDR2 reads FQGNSA. The CDR3 is 13 amino acids. The V end lost 5 bases, the J end lost 10 bases, and 15 bases lay between the germline ends. The whole variable domain, filled in from reference TRBV7-2 and TRBJ1-5, reads GAGVSQSPSNKVTEKGKDVELRCDPISGHTALYWYRQSLGQGLEFLIYFQGNSAPDKSGLPSDRFSAERTGGSVSTLTIQRTQQEDSAVYLCASSETTVTPQHFGDGTRLSIL.